These 26 T cell receptor beta chains were all obtained from the same sample, sequenced in a study of shared clonotypes between healthy human individuals. Repertoires were generated with immunoSEQ multiplex PCR, while TCRdb's copy carries only in-frame clones and drops some. The sample yields roughly 2,500,000 clones, 80% to 95% seen once. The sample was naive CD4+ T cells from PBMCs. Subset reported: CD45RA+ positively selected. The receptors originated from a man aged 18 to 29 in good health. Some clones in this sample may be carry-over from other donors' samples.

A few counts support this clone. The same CDR3 also results from other DNA sequences found in this sample. The rearrangement uses TRBV27 and TRBJ2-7, with 8 bases that match TRBD2. CDR3 length: 14 amino acids. Germline CDR1 is MNHEY and CDR2 is SMNVEV (reference sequence). V was clipped by 2 bases and J by 3 bases; unmatched bases: 3. The CDR3 loop is CASSLRLAGYEQYF. The CDR3 DNA reads TGTGCCAGCAGTTTAAGGCTAGCGGGCTACGAGCAGTACTTC.

The CDR3 coding sequence is TGCGCCAGCAGCTTGGGGCCTAGCCCTGGGTTAGGTTCACCCCTCCACTTT. Its protein product is CASSLGPSPGLGSPLHF. This rearrangement joins TRBV5-1 to TRBJ1-6; no definite D call. This CDR3 comprises 17 residues. V was clipped by 0 bases and J by 9 bases, with 19 bases between them. Germline V gene data show CDR1 as SGHRS and CDR2 as YFSETQ.

The chain couples TRBV18 to TRBJ2-2, with D uncertain. The CDR3 is 14 residues long. V lost 6 bases and J lost 6, with 14 bases in between. The V gene's germline CDR1 is KGHSH and CDR2 LQKENI. The CDR3 region is CASSPRVTSGELFF. The CDR3 DNA sequence: TGTGCCAGCTCTCCAAGAGTGACGTCCGGGGAGCTGTTTTTT.

V gene TRBV6-5 combines with J gene TRBJ2-5, with D possibly TRBD1 on 6 matching bases. Between the trimmed V and J ends, which lost 5 bases and 3 bases, there was a span of 7 bases. This CDR3 has 12 residues. Germline V gives CDR1 MNHEY, CDR2 SVGAGI. The chain's CDR3 is CASSNREETQYF. CDR3 sequence (DNA): TGTGCCAGCAGTAACAGGGAAGAGACCCAGTACTTC.

The gene calls are TRBV25-1 and TRBJ2-4, with unresolved D. The CDR3 extends over 12 amino acids. The germline V gene has CDR1 MGHDK and CDR2 SYGVNS. V dropped 8 bases and J dropped 7 bases, with 12 bases sitting between them. The CDR3 DNA sequence: TGTGCCAGCGGCCCGGCCGGGAACATTCAGTACTTC. Translation gives CASGPAGNIQYF.

The CDR3 sequence: CASSQVSIEAGVSGEQFF. CDR3 sequence (DNA): TGCGCCAGCAGCCAGGTTTCGATAGAGGCGGGAGTCTCTGGTGAGCAGTTCTTC. The rearrangement joins TRBV4-1 to TRBJ2-1; TRBD2 agrees at 7 bases. This CDR3 is built from 18 residues. Unmatched junction bases numbered 20, after V lost 3 bases and J lost 9 bases. Germline V gene data show CDR1 as MGHRA and CDR2 as YSYEKL.

The chain recombines TRBV7-8 with TRBJ1-1; D remains ambiguous. V shed 1 base and J shed 2 bases, with 8 bases lying between them. The germline CDR1 and CDR2 sequences are SGHVS and FQNEAQ. There are 14 residues in the CDR3. The DNA for the CDR3 is TGTGCCAGCAGCTTAGTTTCGACAAACACTGAAGCTTTCTTT. Its translation is CASSLVSTNTEAFF.

The chain has TRBV19 and TRBJ1-4, with TRBD1 matching 8 bases. The CDR3 is 15 residues long. Losses at the gene ends were 3 bases for V and 8 bases for J; bases not matched to a gene: 8. Germline CDR1 reads LNHDA; CDR2 reads SQIVND (reference sequence). The CDR3 sequence: CASSIRGQGPEKLFF. The CDR3 nucleotides read TGTGCCAGTAGTATCCGCGGACAGGGACCGGAAAAACTGTTTTTT.

The chain carries TRBV9 and TRBJ1-1; TRBD1 agrees at 11 bases. V lost 0 bases to trimming and J lost 1 base; unmatched junction nucleotides: 2. The CDR3 is 16 amino acids. Germline V gene data show CDR1 as SGDLS and CDR2 as YYNGEE. The CDR3 loop reads CASSVAGQGANTEAFF. Here the CDR3 DNA reads TGTGCCAGCAGCGTAGCTGGACAGGGGGCGAACACTGAAGCTTTCTTT.

The chain couples TRBV27 to TRBJ2-2; D not resolved. Looked up from germline, CDR1 is MNHEY and CDR2 is SMNVEV (reference sequence). The CDR3 sequence is 16 residues long. Trimming removed 5 bases from V and 1 base from J, with 14 bases in between. In DNA, the CDR3 is TGTGCCAGCAGTCCACCCCGCACAATGAACACCGGGGAGCTGTTTTTT. Translated: CASSPPRTMNTGELFF.

V is TRBV7-2 and J is TRBJ1-3; D call uncertain. The ends were cut back, 1 base at V and 0 bases at J, with 13 bases in the middle. The CDR3 consists of 17 residues. Germline V CDR1 and CDR2: SGHTA, FQGNSA. In DNA, the CDR3 is TGTGCCAGCAGCTTAGTTGTTTTTCCAACCTCTGGAAACACCATATATTTT. As protein: CASSLVVFPTSGNTIYF.

The J gene is TRBJ2-1, the V gene TRBV28; D is undetermined. The CDR3 extends over 14 amino acids. Trimming removed 2 bases from V and 3 bases from J, with 8 bases in between. Germline loops: CDR1 MDHEN, CDR2 SYDVKM. The CDR3 sequence: CASSLVGNYNEQFF. CDR3 bases: TGTGCCAGCAGTTTAGTGGGGAACTACAATGAGCAGTTCTTC.

The rearrangement uses TRBV18 and TRBJ1-5, with a tentative D call TRBD1 (5 bases). V was trimmed by 4 bases and J by 3 bases, leaving 16 bases between them. CDR3 size: 16 residues. From germline, CDR1 is KGHSH and CDR2 LQKENI. This CDR3 is CASSLKYDSDNQPQHF. In DNA form, the CDR3 reads TGTGCCAGCTCACTAAAATACGACAGTGACAATCAGCCCCAGCATTTT.

This chain joins TRBV9 and TRBJ1-1; 8 bases agree with TRBD1. The CDR3 is 15 amino acids. Germline assignment: CDR1 SGDLS and CDR2 YYNGEE. The trim removed 3 bases at V and 1 base at J, leaving 5 bases unmatched. The CDR3 sequence: CASSAGDRRNTEAFF. The CDR3 coding sequence is TGTGCCAGCAGCGCCGGGGACAGGAGGAACACTGAAGCTTTCTTT.

This chain connects TRBV9 to TRBJ2-1; D unresolved. This CDR3 has 17 residues. Trimming stripped 3 bases from V and 10 bases from J, with 26 bases between. CDR1 and CDR2 (germline): SGDLS, YYNGEE. CDR3 amino acids: CASSGLHPSGFTSEQFF. DNA for the CDR3: TGTGCCAGCAGCGGTCTTCACCCATCGGGCTTTACATCGGAGCAGTTCTTC.

This clone was recorded only once. The chain is built from TRBV7-9 and TRBJ2-1, with 8 nucleotides matching TRBD2. The CDR3 covers 14 residues. CDR1 is SEHNR and CDR2 is FQNEAQ in the germline V gene (reference sequence). V shed 4 bases, J shed 9 bases, and the junction held 8 bases outside the gene matches. Here the CDR3 DNA reads TGTGCCAGCAGCTATCAGCGGGAGTCAACTGAGCAGTTCTTC. Translating it yields CASSYQRESTEQFF.

V usage is TRBV7-2 and J usage is TRBJ2-1; D is unclear. In germline, CDR1 is SGHTA, CDR2 FQGNSA. The V end lost 5 bases, the J end lost 9 bases, and 8 bases lay between the germline ends. The CDR3 consists of 11 residues. The CDR3 DNA reads as TGTGCCAGCAGCCGCCTAGGTGAGCAGTTCTTC. It codes for CASSRLGEQFF.

This CDR3 is CASSSGLLNEQFF. In DNA form, the CDR3 reads TGTGCCAGCAGCTCCGGACTCTTGAATGAGCAGTTCTTC. This rearrangement joins TRBV7-8 to TRBJ2-1, with a tentative D call TRBD2 (5 bases). Germline values: CDR1 SGHVS, CDR2 FQNEAQ. CDR3 length: 13 residues. Trimming took 4 bases from V and 7 from J, leaving 11 bases between them.

V and J are TRBV11-2 and TRBJ2-3; D remains unclear. This CDR3 has 16 residues. Trimming removed 1 base from V and 5 bases from J, with 16 bases in between. CDR1 SGHAT and CDR2 FQNNGV come from the germline V gene. As DNA, the CDR3 is TGTGCCAGCAGCTTAGCCCGAGGCACACCCGGAGATACGCAGTATTTT. This sequence encodes CASSLARGTPGDTQYF.

J is TRBJ1-5 and V is TRBV5-1; D may be TRBD1 (5 bases). V lost 2 bases, J lost 7 bases, and 16 bases lay in between. In germline, CDR1 is SGHRS, CDR2 YFSETQ. The CDR3 length is 15 residues. CDR3 in amino acids: CASSLAGSQGQPQHF. CDR3 sequence (DNA): TGCGCCAGCAGCTTAGCAGGGTCTCAAGGACAGCCCCAGCATTTT. The full variable domain, with the rest looked up from reference TRBV5-1 and TRBJ1-5, is KAGVTQTPRYLIKTRGQQVTLSCSPISGHRSVSWYQQTPGQGLQFLFEYFSETQRNKGNFPGRFSGRQFSNSRSEMNVSTLELGDSALYLCASSLAGSQGQPQHFGDGTRLSIL.

On this clone itself: The sample carries other DNA sequences with the same CDR3. The chain recombines TRBV25-1 with TRBJ2-1; 9 positions agree with TRBD1. CDR3 length: 15 amino acids. Germline V gene data show CDR1 as MGHDK and CDR2 as SYGVNS. V lost 3 bases, J lost 5 bases, and 5 bases stayed unmatched. The CDR3: CASSDPRTGDNEQFF. The CDR3 region has the DNA TGTGCCAGCAGTGACCCTCGGACAGGGGACAATGAGCAGTTCTTC. The whole variable domain, filled in from reference TRBV25-1 and TRBJ2-1, reads EADIYQTPRYLVIGTGKKITLECSQTMGHDKMYWYQQDPGMELHLIHYSYGVNSTEKGDLSSESTVSRIRTEHFPLTLESARPSHTSQYLCASSDPRTGDNEQFFGPGTRLTVL.

This chain connects TRBV7-8 to TRBJ2-7; D is undetermined. CDR3 length: 13 residues. Trimming removed 5 bases at V and 7 bases at J, with 15 bases between. CDR1 SGHVS and CDR2 FQNEAQ come from the germline V gene. This CDR3 is CASSERTEREQYF. The CDR3 bases are TGTGCCAGCAGCGAACGGACGGAAAGGGAGCAGTACTTC.

This chain joins TRBV7-2 and TRBJ2-5; tentatively, D is TRBD1 or TRBD2 (5 bases each). Germline CDR1 is SGHTA and CDR2 is FQGNSA. V was trimmed by 3 bases and J by 1 base, leaving 12 bases between them. CDR3 length: 15 residues. The CDR3 loop reads CASSLTRDRQETQYF. CDR3 sequence (DNA): TGTGCCAGCAGCTTGACCCGGGACCGCCAAGAGACCCAGTACTTC.

This rearrangement joins TRBV7-3 to TRBJ2-1; D ambiguous. Germline CDR1 and CDR2: SGHTA and FQGTGA. Trimming took 2 bases from V and 10 from J, leaving 9 bases between them. This CDR3 comprises 12 residues. As DNA, the CDR3 is TGTGCCAGCAGCTTATTAAGGGAAGAGCAGTTCTTC. Translating gives CASSLLREEQFF.

V usage is TRBV7-2 and J usage is TRBJ2-3, with 7 bases matching TRBD2. The V gene's germline CDR1 is SGHTA and CDR2 FQGNSA. With 3 bases clipped from V and 10 bases from J, the junction kept 4 bases outside the gene matches. This CDR3 is 12 amino acids long. The CDR3 protein is CASSFLAAPQYF. The DNA for the CDR3 is TGTGCCAGCAGCTTTCTAGCGGCCCCGCAGTATTTT.

The V and J genes are TRBV15 and TRBJ2-7, with 12 bases aligning to TRBD2. The CDR3 has 20 residues. Per the germline V gene, CDR1 is LNHNV and CDR2 is YYDKDF (reference sequence). V lost 2 bases, J lost 3 bases, and 17 bases stayed unmatched. This CDR3 reads CATSRNLGRAGLAGIYEQYF. The CDR3 DNA is TGTGCCACCAGCAGAAACCTCGGGCGCGCTGGACTAGCGGGGATCTACGAGCAGTACTTC.